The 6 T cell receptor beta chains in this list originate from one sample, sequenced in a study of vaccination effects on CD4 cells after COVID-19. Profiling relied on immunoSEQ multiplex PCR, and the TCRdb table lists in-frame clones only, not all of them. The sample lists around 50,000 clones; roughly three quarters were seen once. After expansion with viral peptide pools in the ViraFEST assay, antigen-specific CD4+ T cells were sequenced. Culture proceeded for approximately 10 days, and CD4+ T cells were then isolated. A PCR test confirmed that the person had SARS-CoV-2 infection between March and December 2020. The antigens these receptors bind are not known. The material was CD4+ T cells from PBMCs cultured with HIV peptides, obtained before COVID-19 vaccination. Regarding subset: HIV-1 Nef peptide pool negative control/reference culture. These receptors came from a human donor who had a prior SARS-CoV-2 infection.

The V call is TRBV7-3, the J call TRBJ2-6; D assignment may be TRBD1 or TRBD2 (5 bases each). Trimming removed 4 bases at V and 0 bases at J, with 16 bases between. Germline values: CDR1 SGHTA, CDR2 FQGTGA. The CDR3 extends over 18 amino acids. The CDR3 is CASSYGTPATSGANVLTF. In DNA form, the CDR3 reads TGTGCCAGCAGCTATGGGACCCCGGCCACCTCTGGGGCCAACGTCCTGACTTTC. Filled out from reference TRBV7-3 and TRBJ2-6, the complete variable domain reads GAGVSQTPSNKVTEKGKYVELRCDPISGHTALYWYRQSLGQGPEFLIYFQGTGAADDSGLPNDRFFAVRPEGSVSTLKIQRTERGDSAVYLCASSYGTPATSGANVLTFGAGSRLTVL.

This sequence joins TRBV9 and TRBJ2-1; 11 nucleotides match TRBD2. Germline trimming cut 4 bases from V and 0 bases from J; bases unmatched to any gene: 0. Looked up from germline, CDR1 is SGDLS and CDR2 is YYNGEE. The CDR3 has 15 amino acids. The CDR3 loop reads CASSTSGSSYNEQFF. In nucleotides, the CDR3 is TGTGCCAGCAGCACTAGCGGGAGCTCCTACAATGAGCAGTTCTTC.

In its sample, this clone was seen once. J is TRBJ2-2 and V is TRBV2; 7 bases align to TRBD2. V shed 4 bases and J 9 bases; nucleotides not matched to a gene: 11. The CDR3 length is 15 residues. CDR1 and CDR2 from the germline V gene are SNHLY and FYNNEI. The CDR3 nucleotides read TGTGCCAGCAGTGGGACGGGCGGGAGTTTCCGGGAGCTGTTTTTT. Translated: CASSGTGGSFRELFF.

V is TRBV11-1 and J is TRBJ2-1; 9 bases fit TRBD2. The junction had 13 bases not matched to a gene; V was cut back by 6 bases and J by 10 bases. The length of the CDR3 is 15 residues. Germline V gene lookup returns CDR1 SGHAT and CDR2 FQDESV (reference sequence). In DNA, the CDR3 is TGTGCCAGCAGTTTGCTAGCGGGGAGTGCCGGCGAGCAGTTCTTC. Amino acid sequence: CASSLLAGSAGEQFF. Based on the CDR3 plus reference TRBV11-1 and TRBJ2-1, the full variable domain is EAEVAQSPRYKITEKSQAVAFWCDPISGHATLYWYRQILGQGPELLVQFQDESVVDDSQLPKDRFSAERLKGVDSTLKIQPAELGDSAMYLCASSLLAGSAGEQFFGPGTRLTVL.

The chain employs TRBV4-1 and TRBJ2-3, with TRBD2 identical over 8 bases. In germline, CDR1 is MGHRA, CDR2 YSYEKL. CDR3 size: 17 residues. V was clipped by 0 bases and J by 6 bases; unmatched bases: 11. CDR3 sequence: CASSQERLAGYGDTQYF. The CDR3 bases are TGCGCCAGCAGCCAAGAACGGCTAGCGGGTTATGGTGATACGCAGTATTTT.

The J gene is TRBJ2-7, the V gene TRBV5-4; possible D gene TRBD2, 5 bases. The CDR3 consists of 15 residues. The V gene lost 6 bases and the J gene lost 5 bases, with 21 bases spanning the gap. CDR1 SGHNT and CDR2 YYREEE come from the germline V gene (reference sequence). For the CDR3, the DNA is TGTGCCAGCAAAAGTGAGGGAGTCTCCCTCGACGAGCAGTACTTC. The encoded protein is CASKSEGVSLDEQYF.